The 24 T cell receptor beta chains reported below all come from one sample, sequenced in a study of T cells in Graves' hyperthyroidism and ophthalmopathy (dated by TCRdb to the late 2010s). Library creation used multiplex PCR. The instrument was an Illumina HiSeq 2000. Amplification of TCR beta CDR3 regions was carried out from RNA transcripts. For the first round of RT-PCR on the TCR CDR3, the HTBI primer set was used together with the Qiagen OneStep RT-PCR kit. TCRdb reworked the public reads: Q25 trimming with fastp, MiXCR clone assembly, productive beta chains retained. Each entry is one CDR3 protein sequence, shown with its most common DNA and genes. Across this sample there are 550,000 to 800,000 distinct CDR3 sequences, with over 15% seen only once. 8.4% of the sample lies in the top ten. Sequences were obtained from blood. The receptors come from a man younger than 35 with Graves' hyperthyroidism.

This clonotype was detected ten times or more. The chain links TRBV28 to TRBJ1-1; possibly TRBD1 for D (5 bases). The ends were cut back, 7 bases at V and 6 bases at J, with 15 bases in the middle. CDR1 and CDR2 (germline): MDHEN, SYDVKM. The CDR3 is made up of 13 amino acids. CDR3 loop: CASTLGGGAEAFF. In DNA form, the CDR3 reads TGTGCCAGCACCCTCGGAGGAGGGGCTGAAGCTTTCTTT.

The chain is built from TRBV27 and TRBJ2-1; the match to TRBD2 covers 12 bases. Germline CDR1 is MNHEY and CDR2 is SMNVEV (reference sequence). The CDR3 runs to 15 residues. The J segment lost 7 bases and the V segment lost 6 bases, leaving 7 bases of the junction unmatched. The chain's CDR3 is CASRALAGGFNEQFF. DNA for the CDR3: TGTGCCAGCAGGGCACTAGCGGGAGGTTTTAATGAGCAGTTCTTC.

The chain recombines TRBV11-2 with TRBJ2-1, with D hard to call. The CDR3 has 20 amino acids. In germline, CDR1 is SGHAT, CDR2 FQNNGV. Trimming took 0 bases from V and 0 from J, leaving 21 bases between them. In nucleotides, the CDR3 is TGTGCCAGCAGCTTAGATCCCGTAACTTTGAACCTTCGCTCCTACAATGAGCAGTTCTTC. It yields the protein CASSLDPVTLNLRSYNEQFF.

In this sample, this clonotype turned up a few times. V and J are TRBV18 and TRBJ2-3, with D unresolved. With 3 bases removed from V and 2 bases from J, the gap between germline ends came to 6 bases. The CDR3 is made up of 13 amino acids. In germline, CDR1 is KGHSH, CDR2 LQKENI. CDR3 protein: CASSPPLTDTQYF. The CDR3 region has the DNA TGTGCCAGCTCACCCCCCCTCACAGATACGCAGTATTTT.

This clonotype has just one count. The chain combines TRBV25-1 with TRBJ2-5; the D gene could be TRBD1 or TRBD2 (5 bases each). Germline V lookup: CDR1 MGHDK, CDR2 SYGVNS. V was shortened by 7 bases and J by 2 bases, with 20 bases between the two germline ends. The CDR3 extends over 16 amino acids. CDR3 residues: CASTPQGVEGQETQYF. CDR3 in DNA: TGTGCCAGCACTCCCCAGGGAGTTGAGGGGCAAGAGACCCAGTACTTC.

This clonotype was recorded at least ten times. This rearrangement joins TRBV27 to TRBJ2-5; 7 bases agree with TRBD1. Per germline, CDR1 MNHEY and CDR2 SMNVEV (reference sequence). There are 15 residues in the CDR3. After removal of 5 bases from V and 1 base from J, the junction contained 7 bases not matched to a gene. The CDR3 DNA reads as TGTGCCAGCAGTCCCCAGGGGGTAGCCCAAGAGACCCAGTACTTC. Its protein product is CASSPQGVAQETQYF.

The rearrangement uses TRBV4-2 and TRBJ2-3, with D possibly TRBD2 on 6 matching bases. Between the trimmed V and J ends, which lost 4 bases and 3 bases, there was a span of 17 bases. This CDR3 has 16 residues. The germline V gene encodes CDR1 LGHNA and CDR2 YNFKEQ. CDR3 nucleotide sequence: TGTGCCAGCAGCCCGAGGTTTGCGGGAACGACAGATACGCAGTATTTT. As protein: CASSPRFAGTTDTQYF.

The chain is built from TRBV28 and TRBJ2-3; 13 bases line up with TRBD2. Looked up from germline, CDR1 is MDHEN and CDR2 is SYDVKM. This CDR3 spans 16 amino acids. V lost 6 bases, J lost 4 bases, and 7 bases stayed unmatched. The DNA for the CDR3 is TGTGCCAGCAGACCCGGACTAGCGGGAGTTCCAGATACGCAGTATTTT. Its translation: CASRPGLAGVPDTQYF.

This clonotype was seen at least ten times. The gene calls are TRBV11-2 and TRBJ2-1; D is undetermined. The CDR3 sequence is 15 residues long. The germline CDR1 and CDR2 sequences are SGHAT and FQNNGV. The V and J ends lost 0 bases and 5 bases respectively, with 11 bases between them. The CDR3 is CASSLERVADNEQFF. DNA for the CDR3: TGTGCCAGCAGCTTAGAGAGAGTCGCGGACAATGAGCAGTTCTTC.

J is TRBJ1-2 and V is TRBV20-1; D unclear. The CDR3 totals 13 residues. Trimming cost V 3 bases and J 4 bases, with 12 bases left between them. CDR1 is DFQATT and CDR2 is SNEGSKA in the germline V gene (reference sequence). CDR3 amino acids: CSARRGAIYGYTF. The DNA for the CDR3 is TGCAGTGCTAGGAGAGGCGCGATCTATGGCTACACCTTC.

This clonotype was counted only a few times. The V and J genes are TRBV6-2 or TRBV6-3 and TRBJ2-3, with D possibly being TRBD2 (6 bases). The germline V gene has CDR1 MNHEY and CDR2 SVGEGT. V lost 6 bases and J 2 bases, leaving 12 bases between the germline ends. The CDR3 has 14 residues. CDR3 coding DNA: TGTGCCAGCAGCCCCATAGCGGCCACAGATACGCAGTATTTT. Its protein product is CASSPIAATDTQYF.

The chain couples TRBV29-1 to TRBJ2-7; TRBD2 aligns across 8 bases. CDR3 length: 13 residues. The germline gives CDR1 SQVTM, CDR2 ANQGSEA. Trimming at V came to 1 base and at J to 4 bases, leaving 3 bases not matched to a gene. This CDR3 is CSVEVSGIYEQYF. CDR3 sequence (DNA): TGCAGCGTTGAAGTTAGCGGGATTTACGAGCAGTACTTC.

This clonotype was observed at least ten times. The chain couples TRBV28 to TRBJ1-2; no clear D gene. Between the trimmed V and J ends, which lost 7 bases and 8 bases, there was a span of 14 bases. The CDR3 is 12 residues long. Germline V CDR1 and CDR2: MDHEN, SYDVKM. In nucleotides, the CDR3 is TGTGCCAGCACCCCCTCGACGTGGGGCTACACCTTC. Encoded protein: CASTPSTWGYTF.

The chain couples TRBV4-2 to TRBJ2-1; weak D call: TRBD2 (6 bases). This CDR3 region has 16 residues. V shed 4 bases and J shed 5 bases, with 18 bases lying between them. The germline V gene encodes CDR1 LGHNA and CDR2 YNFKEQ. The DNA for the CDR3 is TGTGCCAGCAGCCCCCGGGGGAGTCTCCCTAACAATGAGCAGTTCTTC. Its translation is CASSPRGSLPNNEQFF.

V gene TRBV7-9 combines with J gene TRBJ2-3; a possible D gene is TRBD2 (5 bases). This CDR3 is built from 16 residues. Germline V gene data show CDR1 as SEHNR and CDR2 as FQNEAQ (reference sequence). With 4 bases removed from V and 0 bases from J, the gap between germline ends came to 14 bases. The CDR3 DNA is TGTGCCAGCAGCTCGAGGGCTACGGGTAGCACAGATACGCAGTATTTT. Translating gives CASSSRATGSTDTQYF. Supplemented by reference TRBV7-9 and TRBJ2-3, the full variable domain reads DTGVSQNPRHKITKRGQNVTFRCDPISEHNRLYWYRQTLGQGPEFLTYFQNEAQLEKSRLLSDRFSAERPKGSFSTLEIQRTEQGDSAMYLCASSSRATGSTDTQYFGPGTRLTVL.

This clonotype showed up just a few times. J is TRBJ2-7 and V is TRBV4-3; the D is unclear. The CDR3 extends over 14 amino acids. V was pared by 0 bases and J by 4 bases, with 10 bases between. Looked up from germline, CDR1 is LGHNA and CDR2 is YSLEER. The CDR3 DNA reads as TGCGCCAGCAGCCAAGAGATGGGTTGGTACGAGCAGTACTTC. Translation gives CASSQEMGWYEQYF.

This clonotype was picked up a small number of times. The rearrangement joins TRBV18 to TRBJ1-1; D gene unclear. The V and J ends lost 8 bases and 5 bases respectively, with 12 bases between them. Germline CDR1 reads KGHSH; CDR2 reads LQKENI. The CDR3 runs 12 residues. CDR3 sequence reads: CASGVGRTEAFF. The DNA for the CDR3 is TGTGCCAGCGGGGTAGGGAGGACTGAAGCTTTCTTT.

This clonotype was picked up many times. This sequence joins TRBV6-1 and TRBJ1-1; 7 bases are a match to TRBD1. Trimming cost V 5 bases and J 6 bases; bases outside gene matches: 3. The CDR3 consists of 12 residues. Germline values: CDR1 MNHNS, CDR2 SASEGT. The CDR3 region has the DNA TGTGCCAGCAGTCGACAGGGCCCTGAAGCTTTCTTT. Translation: CASSRQGPEAFF.

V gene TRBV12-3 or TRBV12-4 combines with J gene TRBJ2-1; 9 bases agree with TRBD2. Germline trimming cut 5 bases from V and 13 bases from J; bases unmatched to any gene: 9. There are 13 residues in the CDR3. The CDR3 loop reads CASSGGLASNQFF. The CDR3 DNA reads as TGTGCCAGCAGTGGGGGACTAGCCTCCAATCAGTTCTTC.

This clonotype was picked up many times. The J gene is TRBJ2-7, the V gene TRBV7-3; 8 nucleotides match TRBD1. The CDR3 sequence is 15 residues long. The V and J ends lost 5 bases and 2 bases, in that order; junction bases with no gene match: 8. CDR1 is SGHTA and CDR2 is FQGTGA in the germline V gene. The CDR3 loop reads CASSPGQGWAYEQYF. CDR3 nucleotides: TGTGCCAGCAGCCCAGGACAGGGATGGGCCTACGAGCAGTACTTC. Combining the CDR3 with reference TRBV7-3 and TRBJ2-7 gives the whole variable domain GAGVSQTPSNKVTEKGKYVELRCDPISGHTALYWYRQSLGQGPEFLIYFQGTGAADDSGLPNDRFFAVRPEGSVSTLKIQRTERGDSAVYLCASSPGQGWAYEQYFGPGTRLTVT.

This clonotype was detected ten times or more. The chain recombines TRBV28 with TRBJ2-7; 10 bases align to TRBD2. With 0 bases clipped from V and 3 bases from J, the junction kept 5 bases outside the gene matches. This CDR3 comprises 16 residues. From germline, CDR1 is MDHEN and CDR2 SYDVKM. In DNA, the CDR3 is TGTGCCAGCAGTTTATGGACTAGCGGGCGAAGCTACGAGCAGTACTTC. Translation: CASSLWTSGRSYEQYF.

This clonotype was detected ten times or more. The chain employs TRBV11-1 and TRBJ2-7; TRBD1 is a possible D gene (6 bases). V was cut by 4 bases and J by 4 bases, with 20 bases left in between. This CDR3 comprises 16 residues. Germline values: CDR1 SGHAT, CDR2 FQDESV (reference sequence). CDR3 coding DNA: TGTGCCAGCAGCTCAGGGTTGGCAGGGGAGATGTACGAGCAGTACTTC. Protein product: CASSSGLAGEMYEQYF. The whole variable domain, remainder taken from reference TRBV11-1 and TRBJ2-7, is EAEVAQSPRYKITEKSQAVAFWCDPISGHATLYWYRQILGQGPELLVQFQDESVVDDSQLPKDRFSAERLKGVDSTLKIQPAELGDSAMYLCASSSGLAGEMYEQYFGPGTRLTVT.

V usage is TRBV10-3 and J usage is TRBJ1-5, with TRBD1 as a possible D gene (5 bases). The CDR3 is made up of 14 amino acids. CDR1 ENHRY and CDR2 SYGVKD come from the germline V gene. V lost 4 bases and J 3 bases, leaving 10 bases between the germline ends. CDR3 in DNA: TGTGCCATCAGTGTATCAGGGCTCAATCAGCCCCAGCATTTT. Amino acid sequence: CAISVSGLNQPQHF.

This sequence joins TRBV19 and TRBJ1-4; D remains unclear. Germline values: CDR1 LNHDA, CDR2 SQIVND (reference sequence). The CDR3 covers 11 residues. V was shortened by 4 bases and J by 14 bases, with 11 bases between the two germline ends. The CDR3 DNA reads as TGTGCCAGTAGTACCGGACTGGCTCTGTTTTTT. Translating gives CASSTGLALFF.